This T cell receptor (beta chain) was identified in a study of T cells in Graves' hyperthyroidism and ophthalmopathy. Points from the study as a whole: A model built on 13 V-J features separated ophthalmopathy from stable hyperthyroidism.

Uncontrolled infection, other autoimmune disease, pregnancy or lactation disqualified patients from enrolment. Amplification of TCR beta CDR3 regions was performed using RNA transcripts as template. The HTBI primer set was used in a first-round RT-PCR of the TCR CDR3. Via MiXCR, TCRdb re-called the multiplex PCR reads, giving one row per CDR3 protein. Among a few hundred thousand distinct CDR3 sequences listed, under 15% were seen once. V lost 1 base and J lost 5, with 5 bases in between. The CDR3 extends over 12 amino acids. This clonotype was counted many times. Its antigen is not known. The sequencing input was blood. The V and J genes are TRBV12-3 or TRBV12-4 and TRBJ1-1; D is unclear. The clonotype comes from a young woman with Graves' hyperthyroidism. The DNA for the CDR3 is TGTGCCAGCAGTTTAGGAGTAACTGAAGCTTTCTTT. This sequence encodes CASSLGVTEAFF.